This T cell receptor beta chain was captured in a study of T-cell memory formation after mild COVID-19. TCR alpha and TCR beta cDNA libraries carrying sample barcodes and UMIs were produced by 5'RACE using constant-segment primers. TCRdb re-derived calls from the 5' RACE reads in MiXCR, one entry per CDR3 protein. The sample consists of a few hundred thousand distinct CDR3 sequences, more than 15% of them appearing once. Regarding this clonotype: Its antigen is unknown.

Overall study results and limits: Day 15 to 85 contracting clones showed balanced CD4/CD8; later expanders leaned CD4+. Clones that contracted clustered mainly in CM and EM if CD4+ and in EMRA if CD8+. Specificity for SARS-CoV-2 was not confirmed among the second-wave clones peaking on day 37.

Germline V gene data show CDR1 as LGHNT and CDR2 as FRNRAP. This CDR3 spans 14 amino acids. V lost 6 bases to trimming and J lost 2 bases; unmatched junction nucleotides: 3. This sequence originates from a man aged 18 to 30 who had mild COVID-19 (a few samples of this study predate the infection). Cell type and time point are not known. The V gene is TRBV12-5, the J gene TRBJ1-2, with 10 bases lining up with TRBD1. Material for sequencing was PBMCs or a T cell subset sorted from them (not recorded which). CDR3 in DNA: TGTGCTAGTGGGACAGGGGGCCCAAACTATGGCTACACCTTC. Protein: CASGTGGPNYGYTF.